This T cell receptor beta chain was found in a study of shared clonotypes between healthy human individuals. Whole-study context: Researchers drew samples from two women and a few men aged 18 to 49. General study points: For sorted subsets, rarefaction showed incomplete sequencing despite large depth.

With respect to this clone: Its antigen is currently unknown.

The method was immunoSEQ multiplex PCR; TCRdb's version includes in-frame clones alone and lacks a portion of them. The sample yields approximately 400,000 clones, around 96% seen once. The CDR3 totals 14 residues. Unmatched junction bases numbered 3, after V lost 4 bases and J lost 3 bases. Germline V gene data show CDR1 as SGHRS and CDR2 as YFSETQ. The donors, healthy adults who were HIV-negative, had experienced no recent acute infections or vaccinations. The origin of this receptor is a man aged 30 to 39 in good health. This chain joins TRBV5-1 and TRBJ2-7, with 11 bases identical to TRBD2. Sequenced input: memory CD8+ T cells sorted from blood. Subset defined: CD45RO+ cells pooled with CCR7-negative TemRA cells. CDR3 sequence: CASSGGTSGYEQYF. CDR3 nucleotides: TGCGCCAGCAGCGGCGGGACTAGCGGCTACGAGCAGTACTTC.